This paragraph reports one T cell receptor (beta chain). As yet, its antigen is unknown. The data are from a study of T-cell memory formation after mild COVID-19. Overall study context: The two donors had largely donor-specific TCR clusters.

Points from the study as a whole: Contracting CD8+ clones were enriched in EMRA, CD4+ mainly in CM and EM. That cross-reactive memory joined was suggested by some responding clones appearing in pre-infection memory. CD4/CD8 balance held among clones contracting day 15 to 85, and later expanders leaned CD4+.

TCRdb reanalysed the 5' RACE reads using MiXCR and keeps one entry per CDR3 protein. The sample carries fewer than 300,000 distinct CDR3 sequences, 16% recorded once. The germline gives CDR1 SNHLY, CDR2 FYNNEI. V dropped 4 bases and J dropped 0; count of bases not matched to a gene: 3. This CDR3 spans 15 amino acids. The sequence derives from a young man who had mild COVID-19 (a few samples of this study predate the infection). Cell type and time point are not known. The chain is built from TRBV2 and TRBJ2-4, with 7 bases fitting TRBD2. The sample consisted of PBMCs or a T cell subset sorted from them (not recorded which). CDR3 DNA: TGTGCCAGCAGTGCGGGGGGACTAGCCAAAAACATTCAGTACTTC. Its protein is CASSAGGLAKNIQYF.